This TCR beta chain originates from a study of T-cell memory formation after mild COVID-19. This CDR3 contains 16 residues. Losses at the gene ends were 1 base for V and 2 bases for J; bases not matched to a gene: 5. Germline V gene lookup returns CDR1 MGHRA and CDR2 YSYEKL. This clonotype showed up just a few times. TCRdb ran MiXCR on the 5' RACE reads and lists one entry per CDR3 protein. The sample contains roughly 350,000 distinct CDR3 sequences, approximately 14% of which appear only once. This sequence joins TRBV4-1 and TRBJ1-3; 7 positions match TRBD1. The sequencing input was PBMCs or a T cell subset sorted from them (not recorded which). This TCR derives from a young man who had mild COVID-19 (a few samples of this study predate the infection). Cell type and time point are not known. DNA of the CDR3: TGCGCCAGCAGCCAAGGACAGGGCGCGGCTGGAAACACCATATATTTT. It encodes CASSQGQGAAGNTIYF.